Each of the 30 T cell receptor beta chains below was sequenced from the same sample in a study of blood T cells in healthy people across ages. Combining a sample-barcoded 5' primer with a J-beta primer mix, a second PCR ran for roughly 7 to 11 cycles. TCRdb reanalysed the 5' RACE reads using MiXCR and keeps one entry per CDR3 protein. The sample holds 1.5 million to 2 million distinct CDR3 sequences, approximately 50% seen once. Material for sequencing was blood. The receptors were sampled from a woman aged 40 to 50 in good health.

This clonotype was seen more than once but under ten times. The J gene is TRBJ2-3, the V gene TRBV5-6; a possible D gene is TRBD1 (6 bases). CDR3 length: 17 residues. CDR1 is SGHDT and CDR2 is YYEEEE in the germline V gene. Trimming left V 1 base short and J 5 bases short, with 20 bases between. The CDR3 nucleotides are TGTGCCAGCAGCTTGTTGAGCCACAGGGTAGAAATAGATACGCAGTATTTT. This gives the protein CASSLLSHRVEIDTQYF.

This clonotype was detected once. The J gene is TRBJ2-3, the V gene TRBV28; 10 bases are a match to TRBD2. Germline-derived CDR1 and CDR2 are MDHEN and SYDVKM. V trimming: 6 bases; J trimming: 1 base; junction bases outside the gene matches: 10. This CDR3 is built from 17 residues. The DNA for the CDR3 is TGTGCCAGCAGCCCCCTTCCCGGGACTAGCGGCACAGATACGCAGTATTTT. Encoded protein: CASSPLPGTSGTDTQYF.

Concerning this clonotype: A read error may account for a junction end that differs from germline. The genes are TRBV9 and TRBJ2-5; D may be TRBD2 (6 bases). This CDR3 comprises 16 residues. Germline CDR1 SGDLS, CDR2 YYNGEE. The DNA of the CDR3 is TGTGCCAGCAGCGTTGGTGGCGGGGCGATGCAAGAGTCCCAGTACTTC. It specifies CASSVGGGAMQESQYF.

The V call is TRBV2, the J call TRBJ1-6; TRBD1 agrees at 7 bases. Trimming took 1 base from V and 2 from J; bases not matched to a gene: 8. Germline values: CDR1 SNHLY, CDR2 FYNNEI. The CDR3 has 18 amino acids. The CDR3 loop is CASSEGLRQGAYNSPLHF. The CDR3 coding sequence is TGTGCCAGCAGTGAAGGGCTTAGGCAGGGGGCCTATAATTCACCCCTCCACTTT. Full variable domain (remainder filled in from reference TRBV2 and TRBJ1-6): EPEVTQTPSHQVTQMGQEVILRCVPISNHLYFYWYRQILGQKVEFLVSFYNNEISEKSEIFDDQFSVERPDGSNFTLKIRSTKLEDSAMYFCASSEGLRQGAYNSPLHFGNGTRLTVT.

This chain links TRBV5-1 with TRBJ2-7; maybe TRBD1 (6 bases). There are 12 residues in the CDR3. V lost 10 bases to trimming and J lost 10 bases, with 21 bases between them. Germline V lookup: CDR1 SGHRS, CDR2 YFSETQ. The CDR3 DNA sequence: TGCGCCGGCGAAGGACAGCAAGAGTCCCAGTACTTC. This encodes CAGEGQQESQYF.

J is TRBJ1-1 and V is TRBV6-5; TRBD1 is a possible D gene (5 bases). Germline V gene data show CDR1 as MNHEY and CDR2 as SVGAGI. The V and J ends lost 2 bases and 3 bases respectively, with 10 bases between them. The CDR3 has 14 residues. CDR3 residues: CASSYTGEDTEAFF. CDR3 nucleotide sequence: TGTGCCAGCAGTTACACGGGGGAGGACACTGAAGCTTTCTTT.

V usage is TRBV4-1 and J usage is TRBJ2-5; 9 nucleotides align to TRBD1. Per germline, CDR1 MGHRA and CDR2 YSYEKL. The trim removed 0 bases at V and 2 bases at J, leaving 7 bases unmatched. The CDR3 totals 17 residues. The CDR3 region is CASSQDYGTGIQETQYF. CDR3 nucleotides: TGCGCCAGCAGCCAAGATTACGGGACAGGGATTCAAGAGACCCAGTACTTC.

The chain combines TRBV4-1 with TRBJ2-1; TRBD1 might be the D (6 bases). Germline CDR1 reads MGHRA; CDR2 reads YSYEKL. Trimming pared 1 base from V and 4 bases from J, leaving 14 bases between. The CDR3 contains 16 residues. The CDR3 bases are TGCGCCAGCAGCCAAGTAACGGGACAACCATACAATGAGCAGTTCTTC. Amino acids: CASSQVTGQPYNEQFF.

In this sample, this clonotype turned up a few times. The gene calls are TRBV7-6 and TRBJ2-7; D uncertain. Per germline, CDR1 SGHVS and CDR2 FNYEAQ. Trimming left V 2 bases short and J 3 bases short, with 14 bases between. There are 15 residues in the CDR3. In nucleotides, the CDR3 is TGTGCCAGCAGCTTAACCCCAGAGGAAGACTACGAGCAGTACTTC. As protein: CASSLTPEEDYEQYF.

This clonotype came up a few times. The V gene is TRBV5-6, the J gene TRBJ2-7, with unresolved D. Germline CDR1 reads SGHDT; CDR2 reads YYEEEE. The CDR3 runs 15 residues. V was shortened by 4 bases and J by 0 bases, with 14 bases between the two germline ends. This CDR3 is CASSPPGSPSYEQYF. CDR3 coding DNA: TGTGCCAGCAGCCCTCCCGGGTCTCCCTCCTACGAGCAGTACTTC.

This clonotype was observed many times. This chain joins TRBV11-2 and TRBJ2-5; D call uncertain. From germline, CDR1 is SGHAT and CDR2 FQNNGV. The CDR3 has 13 residues. Trimming left V 6 bases short and J 5 bases short, with 13 bases between. CDR3 bases: TGTGCCAGCAGTAATACGGTAGTCGAGACCCAGTACTTC. Protein product: CASSNTVVETQYF.

This chain uses TRBV6-2 or TRBV6-3 with TRBJ2-4, with 8 bases identical to TRBD2. The germline gives CDR1 MNHEY, CDR2 SVGEGT. This CDR3 is 18 amino acids long. V shed 4 bases and J 0 bases; nucleotides not matched to a gene: 11. The CDR3 reads CASSSRLAGDIAKNIQYF. The CDR3 nucleotides are TGTGCCAGCAGTTCAAGGCTAGCGGGTGATATAGCCAAAAACATTCAGTACTTC.

This clonotype was detected only a few times. The V gene is TRBV9, the J gene TRBJ2-5, with TRBD1 matching 7 bases. The end of the DNA aligns better with TRBJ2-7, so the J call may be wrong. Per the germline V gene, CDR1 is SGDLS and CDR2 is YYNGEE. The CDR3 runs to 16 residues. CDR3: CASSAGGLTVSGEQYF. The CDR3 coding sequence is TGTGCCAGCAGTGCAGGGGGATTGACAGTCTCCGGCGAGCAGTACTTC.

The chain employs TRBV2 and TRBJ2-5; possibly TRBD2 for D (7 bases). V was trimmed by 8 bases and J by 1 base, leaving 17 bases between them. The CDR3 extends over 15 amino acids. In germline, CDR1 is SNHLY, CDR2 FYNNEI. CDR3 sequence reads: CASLARGATQETQYF. The DNA of the CDR3 is TGTGCCAGCTTAGCCCGGGGGGCCACCCAAGAGACCCAGTACTTC.

The rearrangement joins TRBV28 to TRBJ1-2; perhaps TRBD1 as D (5 bases). V was trimmed by 6 bases and J by 8 bases, leaving 16 bases between them. Per the germline V gene, CDR1 is MDHEN and CDR2 is SYDVKM. The CDR3 consists of 13 residues. The CDR3 region is CASSMGGLGGYTF. The CDR3 DNA reads TGTGCCAGCAGCATGGGGGGACTCGGGGGCTACACCTTC.

This clonotype has only a few counts. The chain uses TRBV7-9 and TRBJ1-1; 9 bases align to TRBD1. The CDR3 totals 14 residues. Trimming removed 2 bases from V and 4 bases from J; junction bases left unmatched: 2. Germline V gene sequence: CDR1 SEHNR, CDR2 FQNEAQ (reference sequence). CDR3 loop: CASSLLQGATEAFF. In DNA, the CDR3 is TGTGCCAGCAGCTTATTACAGGGGGCCACTGAAGCTTTCTTT.

In this sample, this clonotype turned up a few times. This rearrangement joins TRBV20-1 to TRBJ2-5; TRBD1 matches at 12 bases. The germline V gene encodes CDR1 DFQATT and CDR2 SNEGSKA (reference sequence). Losses at the gene ends were 5 bases for V and 4 bases for J; bases not matched to a gene: 2. The CDR3 consists of 13 residues. CDR3: CSAQGQGAETQYF. The CDR3 DNA reads as TGCAGTGCTCAGGGACAGGGGGCAGAGACCCAGTACTTC.

The chain links TRBV29-1 to TRBJ2-1; D is unresolved. CDR1 and CDR2 (germline): SQVTM, ANQGSEA. The CDR3 runs 12 residues. With 7 bases removed from V and 3 bases from J, the gap between germline ends came to 10 bases. The CDR3 loop is CSGRKDYNEQFF. CDR3 in DNA: TGCAGCGGTCGGAAAGACTACAATGAGCAGTTCTTC.

The chain is built from TRBV10-2 and TRBJ2-7; 7 bases agree with TRBD1. V lost 8 bases, J lost 0 bases, and 7 bases stayed unmatched. There are 14 residues in the CDR3. The germline CDR1 and CDR2 sequences are WSHSY and SAAADI. The CDR3 sequence is CASAEGTDSYEQYF. CDR3 coding DNA: TGCGCCAGCGCGGAAGGGACAGACTCCTACGAGCAGTACTTC.

This chain links TRBV20-1 with TRBJ1-2; D is unresolved. The CDR3 spans 13 residues. The germline V gene has CDR1 DFQATT and CDR2 SNEGSKA (reference sequence). Trimming took off 3 bases at V and 3 bases at J, with 11 bases between the two ends. CDR3 sequence reads: CSASRQHDYGYTF. CDR3 DNA: TGCAGTGCTAGTCGGCAGCACGACTATGGCTACACCTTC.

This clonotype was observed many times. The chain carries TRBV4-2 and TRBJ2-1, with D perhaps matching TRBD1 (5 bases). Germline V gives CDR1 LGHNA, CDR2 YNFKEQ. The CDR3 is made up of 15 amino acids. Between the trimmed V and J ends, which lost 2 bases and 4 bases, there was a span of 12 bases. The CDR3 DNA reads as TGTGCCAGCAGCCAAACAGGTGGGGCTTACAATGAGCAGTTCTTC. Translated: CASSQTGGAYNEQFF.

The CDR3 nucleotides read TGTGCCATCAGTGACGTCAGGGAAAGCAATCAGCCCCAGCATTTT. Translation gives CAISDVRESNQPQHF. This chain links TRBV10-3 with TRBJ1-5, with D perhaps TRBD1 (5 bases). The CDR3 is made up of 15 amino acids. The V end was cut by 3 bases, the J end by 1 base, with 10 bases between. Germline V gene data show CDR1 as ENHRY and CDR2 as SYGVKD.

CDR3 nucleotides: TGTGCCAGCAGCCGGGACGGAAGTTACTATGGCTACACCTTC. Translation gives CASSRDGSYYGYTF. The chain employs TRBV3-1 and TRBJ1-2; weak D call: TRBD1 (5 bases). The V and J ends lost 4 bases and 3 bases respectively, with 12 bases between them. Germline V gene data show CDR1 as LGHDT and CDR2 as YNNKEL (reference sequence). CDR3 length: 14 residues.

V and J are TRBV28 and TRBJ1-4; 7 nucleotides line up with TRBD1. Germline CDR1 and CDR2: MDHEN and SYDVKM. Germline trimming cut 3 bases from V and 7 bases from J; bases unmatched to any gene: 11. The CDR3 extends over 16 amino acids. As DNA, the CDR3 is TGTGCCAGCAGTTTCCCAAGACAGGGACTAGGTGAAAAACTGTTTTTT. Its protein product is CASSFPRQGLGEKLFF. Drawing the rest from reference TRBV28 and TRBJ1-4, the complete variable domain is DVKVTQSSRYLVKRTGEKVFLECVQDMDHENMFWYRQDPGLGLRLIYFSYDVKMKEKGDIPEGYSVSREKKERFSLILESASTNQTSMYLCASSFPRQGLGEKLFFGSGTQLSVL.

The CDR3 DNA reads as TGTGCCAGCAGCGGAAAGGGGGGACAGGGGGCCTACGAGCAGTACTTC. Its protein product is CASSGKGGQGAYEQYF. The chain joins TRBV7-8 to TRBJ2-7, with 11 bases lining up with TRBD1. J was trimmed by 2 bases and V by 5 bases; bases with no gene match: 8. CDR3 size: 16 residues. Germline CDR1 SGHVS, CDR2 FQNEAQ.

The chain joins TRBV20-1 to TRBJ2-4; D gene ambiguous. CDR3 length: 13 amino acids. Germline CDR1 DFQATT, CDR2 SNEGSKA (reference sequence). V was clipped by 2 bases and J by 2 bases, with 7 bases between them. CDR3 sequence: CSARIHTKNIQYF. The DNA for the CDR3 is TGCAGTGCTAGAATACATACCAAAAACATTCAGTACTTC.

V usage is TRBV28 and J usage is TRBJ2-2, with 8 bases that match TRBD2. The CDR3 is 18 amino acids. Germline V gives CDR1 MDHEN, CDR2 SYDVKM. The ends lost 6 bases at V and 7 bases at J; junction bases unmatched: 19. The CDR3 DNA reads as TGTGCCAGCAGCCCCTACCTGACGGGCGGCGGGGGGAACGGGGAGCTGTTTTTT. Translation: CASSPYLTGGGGNGELFF.

This clonotype was found a few times. V and J are TRBV7-3 and TRBJ2-4; 9 bases are shared with TRBD2. The ends lost 5 bases at V and 8 bases at J; junction bases unmatched: 4. CDR1 and CDR2 from the germline V gene are SGHTA and FQGTGA. The CDR3 has 13 residues. The CDR3, as DNA: TGTGCCAGCAGCAGCGGGGGGTTGGACATTCAGTACTTC. This sequence encodes CASSSGGLDIQYF.

The chain combines TRBV7-2 with TRBJ2-7, with 8 bases identical to TRBD1. Trimming cost V 5 bases and J 0 bases; bases outside gene matches: 6. This CDR3 contains 15 residues. The germline CDR1 and CDR2 sequences are SGHTA and FQGNSA. The DNA for the CDR3 is TGTGCCAGCAGCCGCACAGGGGGTATCTCCTACGAGCAGTACTTC. Translation: CASSRTGGISYEQYF.

V usage is TRBV27 and J usage is TRBJ2-4, with D unresolved. The CDR3 consists of 15 residues. Germline assignment: CDR1 MNHEY and CDR2 SMNVEV (reference sequence). The V end lost 5 bases, the J end lost 0 bases, and 11 bases lay between the germline ends. Here the CDR3 DNA reads TGTGCCAGCAGTCACATACCACTAGCCAAAAACATTCAGTACTTC. Amino acids: CASSHIPLAKNIQYF.